The sequence of this T cell receptor (beta chain) was determined in a study of cytomegalovirus exposure and HLA in healthy donors. Study-wide results and limits: Investigators reported more than 150 TCR beta chains as tied to cytomegalovirus. It was found in a later analysis that first-cohort TCR clusters tended to co-occur in the 100 to 150 validation repertoires. Some public TCRs appeared in many individuals, while most sequences were rare.

To note about this clone: Its antigen is not known.

With 7 bases clipped from V and 0 bases from J, the junction kept 5 bases outside the gene matches. CDR3 length: 15 amino acids. Germline CDR1 is MDHEN and CDR2 is SYDVKM. The assay was immunoSEQ multiplex PCR, and TCRdb's table has in-frame clones only and misses some. The repertoire holds 200,000 to 250,000 clones, with 85% to 90% as singletons. The sequence derives from a man aged 18 to 30 in good health and CMV-seronegative. This chain uses TRBV28 with TRBJ2-1, with 8 bases lining up with TRBD2. The sample comprised PBMCs. The CDR3 here is CASNPGGRSYNEQFF. The CDR3 DNA reads TGTGCCAGCAACCCGGGGGGGCGCTCCTACAATGAGCAGTTCTTC.